A single sample gave rise to the 10 T cell receptor beta chains below, sequenced in a study of T cell responses to AZD1222 COVID-19 vaccine. The method was immunoSEQ multiplex PCR; TCRdb's version includes in-frame clones alone and lacks a portion of them. The sample includes 90,000 to 130,000 clones, about 90% seen only once; the top ten take 15%. The sample was peripheral blood, taken 28 days after the second AZD1222 dose. These TCRs come from an adult who received the AZD1222 COVID-19 vaccine.

The CDR3 region is CASSIKSRIFYGYTF. The CDR3 DNA reads as TGTGCCAGTAGTATAAAGTCGCGAATTTTTTATGGCTACACCTTC. The rearrangement joins TRBV19 to TRBJ1-2; D is unclear. Germline V gene sequence: CDR1 LNHDA, CDR2 SQIVND (reference sequence). V was cut by 2 bases and J by 5 bases, with 15 bases left in between. The CDR3 covers 15 residues.

The chain combines TRBV9 with TRBJ1-1; 7 bases map to TRBD1. Germline V gene lookup returns CDR1 SGDLS and CDR2 YYNGEE. This CDR3 spans 14 amino acids. J was trimmed by 1 base and V by 2 bases; bases with no gene match: 2. The CDR3 DNA follows: TGTGCCAGCAGCGTCGGGACAGCGAACACTGAAGCTTTCTTT. It is translated as CASSVGTANTEAFF.

The rearrangement links TRBV7-6 to TRBJ1-2; D uncertain. Germline lookup yields CDR1 SGHVS and CDR2 FNYEAQ. V was clipped by 8 bases and J by 3 bases, with 7 bases between them. The CDR3 is 11 residues long. CDR3 in DNA: TGTGCCAGCGCGGCTGACTATGGCTACACCTTC. Translation gives CASAADYGYTF.

CDR3 sequence: CASSTTGGTGELFF. Written as DNA, the CDR3 is TGTGCCAGCAGCACGACAGGGGGCACCGGGGAGCTGTTTTTT. The V and J genes are TRBV7-9 and TRBJ2-2, with 9 bases fitting TRBD1. The germline CDR1 and CDR2 sequences are SEHNR and FQNEAQ (reference sequence). The CDR3 consists of 14 residues. V was pared by 5 bases and J by 4 bases, with 2 bases of the junction left unmatched. Using reference TRBV7-9 and TRBJ2-2 for the parts outside the CDR3, the full variable domain is DTGVSQNPRHKITKRGQNVTFRCDPISEHNRLYWYRQTLGQGPEFLTYFQNEAQLEKSRLLSDRFSAERPKGSFSTLEIQRTEQGDSAMYLCASSTTGGTGELFFGEGSRLTVL.

This clone was detected once. CDR3 amino acids: CAISDQPTGSTGELFF. Written as DNA, the CDR3 is TGTGCCATCAGCGACCAACCGACAGGCTCCACCGGGGAGCTGTTTTTT. This rearrangement joins TRBV10-3 to TRBJ2-2; D is possibly TRBD1 (6 bases). In germline, CDR1 is ENHRY, CDR2 SYGVKD. The CDR3 length is 16 residues. The V end was cut by 6 bases, the J end by 4 bases, with 18 bases between.

This sequence joins TRBV28 and TRBJ2-7, with 7 bases matching TRBD1. Germline CDR1 reads MDHEN; CDR2 reads SYDVKM. Trimming took 8 bases from V and 2 from J; bases not matched to a gene: 12. This CDR3 contains 15 residues. As DNA, the CDR3 is TGTGCCAGCTCCCCTCCGGGACAGACTACCTACGAGCAGTACTTC. Its translation is CASSPPGQTTYEQYF.

The rearrangement links TRBV5-1 to TRBJ2-5; TRBD1 aligns across 12 bases. Looked up from germline, CDR1 is SGHRS and CDR2 is YFSETQ. There are 17 residues in the CDR3. V lost 0 bases to trimming and J lost 5 bases; unmatched junction nucleotides: 8. CDR3 sequence (DNA): TGCGCCAGCAGCTTGGCCGGGACAGGGGGCTTCGGGGAGACCCAGTACTTC. This translates into CASSLAGTGGFGETQYF.

The CDR3 DNA sequence: TGTGCCAGCAGTTTAGGGGTCGTCAGTAACACTGAAGCTTTCTTT. Translated, it gives CASSLGVVSNTEAFF. The chain is built from TRBV28 and TRBJ1-1, with D hard to call. This CDR3 has 15 residues. V lost 2 bases, J lost 2 bases, and 12 bases lay in between. The germline V gene has CDR1 MDHEN and CDR2 SYDVKM. The full variable domain, its missing parts supplied by reference TRBV28 and TRBJ1-1, is DVKVTQSSRYLVKRTGEKVFLECVQDMDHENMFWYRQDPGLGLRLIYFSYDVKMKEKGDIPEGYSVSREKKERFSLILESASTNQTSMYLCASSLGVVSNTEAFFGQGTRLTVV.

This chain joins TRBV5-6 and TRBJ2-7; maybe TRBD1 (5 bases). The germline V and J ends were trimmed by 2 bases and 0 bases, with 15 bases remaining between them. The CDR3 has 16 residues. Germline CDR1 is SGHDT and CDR2 is YYEEEE. In DNA form, the CDR3 reads TGTGCCAGCAGCTTATTCCGGCCAGGGAACTCCTACGAGCAGTACTTC. Translation: CASSLFRPGNSYEQYF. The complete variable domain, with remaining parts taken from reference TRBV5-6 and TRBJ2-7, reads DAGVTQSPTHLIKTRGQQVTLRCSPKSGHDTVSWYQQALGQGPQFIFQYYEEEERQRGNFPDRFSGHQFPNYSSELNVNALLLGDSALYLCASSLFRPGNSYEQYFGPGTRLTVT.

This chain uses TRBV5-1 with TRBJ1-5; 8 nucleotides match TRBD1. This CDR3 has 14 residues. V trimming: 2 bases; J trimming: 7 bases; junction bases outside the gene matches: 5. Germline CDR1 reads SGHRS; CDR2 reads YFSETQ. The CDR3 spells CASSFNTGGQPQHF. The CDR3 nucleotides are TGCGCCAGCAGCTTCAACACAGGGGGACAGCCCCAGCATTTT. Full variable domain (missing parts from reference TRBV5-1 and TRBJ1-5): KAGVTQTPRYLIKTRGQQVTLSCSPISGHRSVSWYQQTPGQGLQFLFEYFSETQRNKGNFPGRFSGRQFSNSRSEMNVSTLELGDSALYLCASSFNTGGQPQHFGDGTRLSIL.